This T cell receptor beta chain was recovered during a study of shared clonotypes between healthy human individuals. Study-level results: Some naive CD4 clonotypes, 4.5% to 5.5%, turned up in common across a handful of donors.

On this clone: Antigen unknown.

The table came from immunoSEQ multiplex PCR; TCRdb's copy has only in-frame clones and leaves some out. The profile shows under 1,900,000 clones, approximately 98.5% of them singletons. The CDR3 loop spans 15 amino acids. Trimming stripped 4 bases from V and 6 bases from J, with 16 bases between. In germline, CDR1 is SEHNR, CDR2 FQNEAQ (reference sequence). The chain uses TRBV7-9 and TRBJ2-1; D is undetermined. The source is a man aged 25 to 40 in good health. The source material was naive CD4+ T cells sorted from blood. Indicated subset: CD45RA+ positively selected. CDR3 protein: CASSSVQRFGNEQFF. The CDR3 DNA is TGTGCCAGCAGCTCGGTACAGCGATTCGGCAATGAGCAGTTCTTC.